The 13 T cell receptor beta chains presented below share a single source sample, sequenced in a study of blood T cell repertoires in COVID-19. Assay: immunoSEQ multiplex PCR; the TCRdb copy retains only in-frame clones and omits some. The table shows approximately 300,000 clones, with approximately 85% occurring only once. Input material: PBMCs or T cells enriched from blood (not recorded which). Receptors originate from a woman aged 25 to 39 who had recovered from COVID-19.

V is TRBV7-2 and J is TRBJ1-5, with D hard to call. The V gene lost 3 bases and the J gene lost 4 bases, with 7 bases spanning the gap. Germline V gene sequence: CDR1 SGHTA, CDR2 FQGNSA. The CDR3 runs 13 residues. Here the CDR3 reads CASSFGPNQPQHF. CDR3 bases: TGTGCCAGCAGCTTCGGTCCGAATCAGCCCCAGCATTTT. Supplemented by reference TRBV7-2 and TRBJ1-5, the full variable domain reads GAGVSQSPSNKVTEKGKDVELRCDPISGHTALYWYRQSLGQGLEFLIYFQGNSAPDKSGLPSDRFSAERTGGSVSTLTIQRTQQEDSAVYLCASSFGPNQPQHFGDGTRLSIL.

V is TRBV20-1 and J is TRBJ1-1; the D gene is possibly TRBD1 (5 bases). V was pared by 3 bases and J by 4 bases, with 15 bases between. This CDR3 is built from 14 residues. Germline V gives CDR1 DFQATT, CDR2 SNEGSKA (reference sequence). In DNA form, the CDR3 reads TGCAGTGCTAGTCAACCGGCCGGGGGCACTGAAGCTTTCTTT. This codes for CSASQPAGGTEAFF.

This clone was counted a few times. The CDR3 DNA reads TGTGCCAGCAGCCAGGGAATCAGCAATCAGCCCCAGCATTTT. This codes for CASSQGISNQPQHF. The J gene is TRBJ1-5, the V gene TRBV11-2; D is perhaps TRBD1 (5 bases). Germline lookup yields CDR1 SGHAT and CDR2 FQNNGV. Trimming shortened V by 5 bases and J by 1 base, and 9 bases separated the two germline ends. This CDR3 spans 14 amino acids.

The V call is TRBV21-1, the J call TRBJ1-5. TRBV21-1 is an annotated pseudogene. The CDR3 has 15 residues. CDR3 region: CASSMSRDCNQPQHF. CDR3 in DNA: TGTGCCAGCAGCATGTCCAGGGACTGCAATCAGCCCCAGCATTTT.

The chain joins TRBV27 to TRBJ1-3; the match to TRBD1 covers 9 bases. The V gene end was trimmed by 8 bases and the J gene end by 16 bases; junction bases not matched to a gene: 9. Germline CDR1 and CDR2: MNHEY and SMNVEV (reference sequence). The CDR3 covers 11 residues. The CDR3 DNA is TGTGCCAGCCCGGCCCGGGACAGGGCCTATTTT. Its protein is CASPARDRAYF.

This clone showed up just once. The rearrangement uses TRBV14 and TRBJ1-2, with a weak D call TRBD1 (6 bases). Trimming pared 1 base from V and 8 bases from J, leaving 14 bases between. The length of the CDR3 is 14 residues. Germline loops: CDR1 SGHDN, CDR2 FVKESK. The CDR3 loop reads CASSQANQGRGYTF. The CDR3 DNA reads TGTGCCAGCAGCCAAGCGAACCAGGGGCGGGGCTACACCTTC.

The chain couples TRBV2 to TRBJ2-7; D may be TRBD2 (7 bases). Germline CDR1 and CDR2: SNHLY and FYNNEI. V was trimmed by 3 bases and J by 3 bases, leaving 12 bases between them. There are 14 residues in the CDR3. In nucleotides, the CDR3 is TGTGCCAGCAGTGATCGGGGGGCGGACTACGAGCAGTACTTC. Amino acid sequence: CASSDRGADYEQYF.

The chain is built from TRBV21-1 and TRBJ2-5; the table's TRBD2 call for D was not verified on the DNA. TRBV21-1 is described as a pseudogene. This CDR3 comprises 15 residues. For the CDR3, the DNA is TGTGCCAGCACCCCCCCCCAGCGGCCCAAAGAGACCCAGTACTTC. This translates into CASTPPQRPKETQYF.

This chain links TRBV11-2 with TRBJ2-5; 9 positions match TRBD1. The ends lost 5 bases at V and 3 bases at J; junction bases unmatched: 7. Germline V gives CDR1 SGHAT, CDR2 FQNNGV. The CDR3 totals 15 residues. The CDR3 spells CASSADRGSKETQYF. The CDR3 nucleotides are TGTGCCAGCAGCGCGGACAGGGGAAGTAAAGAGACCCAGTACTTC. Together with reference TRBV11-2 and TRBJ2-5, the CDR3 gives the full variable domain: EAGVAQSPRYKIIEKRQSVAFWCNPISGHATLYWYQQILGQGPKLLIQFQNNGVVDDSQLPKDRFSAERLKGVDSTLKIQPAKLEDSAVYLCASSADRGSKETQYFGPGTRLLVL.

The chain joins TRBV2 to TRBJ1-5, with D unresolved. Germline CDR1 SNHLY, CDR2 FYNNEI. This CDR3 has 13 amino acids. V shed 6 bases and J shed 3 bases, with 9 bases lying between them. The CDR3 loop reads CASRLTVNQPQHF. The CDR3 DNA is TGTGCCAGCAGGCTTACAGTCAATCAGCCCCAGCATTTT.

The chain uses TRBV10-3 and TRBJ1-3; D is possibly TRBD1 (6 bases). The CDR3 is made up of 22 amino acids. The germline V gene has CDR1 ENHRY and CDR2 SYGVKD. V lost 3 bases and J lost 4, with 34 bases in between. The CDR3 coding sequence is TGTGCCATCAGTGACCACGCAGGGCAGGGGAAGACGGGCTTTCACTTAGGAAACACCATATATTTT. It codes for CAISDHAGQGKTGFHLGNTIYF.

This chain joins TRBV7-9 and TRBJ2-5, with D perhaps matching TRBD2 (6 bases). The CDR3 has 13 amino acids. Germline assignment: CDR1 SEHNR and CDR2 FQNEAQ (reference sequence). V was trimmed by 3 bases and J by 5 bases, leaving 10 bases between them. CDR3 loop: CASSFSGGETQYF. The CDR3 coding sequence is TGTGCCAGCAGCTTTTCTGGAGGGGAGACCCAGTACTTC.

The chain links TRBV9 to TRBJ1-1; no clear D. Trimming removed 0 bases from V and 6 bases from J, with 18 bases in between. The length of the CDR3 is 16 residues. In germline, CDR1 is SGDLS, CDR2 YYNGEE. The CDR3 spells CASSVASGVRSAEAFF. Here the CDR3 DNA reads TGTGCCAGCAGCGTAGCTTCGGGAGTTCGGAGCGCTGAAGCTTTCTTT.